These 17 T cell receptor beta chains originate from one sample sequenced in a study of immune characterization of retroperitoneal liposarcoma. TCRdb analysed the PCR reads with MiXCR anew, one entry per CDR3 protein. This sample yields 10,000 to 13,000 distinct CDR3 sequences, of which 27% are seen a single time; approximately 8.8% belongs to the top ten. The sample taken for sequencing was tumor tissue. Source of these receptors: a male donor with retroperitoneal liposarcoma.

There are many counts of this clonotype. The V and J genes are TRBV6-1 and TRBJ2-1, with a tentative D call TRBD2 (5 bases). The better agreement between TRBJ2-7 and the DNA end casts doubt on the J call. CDR1 is MNHNS, CDR2 SASEGT, per germline. CDR3 size: 15 residues. The CDR3, as DNA: TGTGCCAGCAGACTTAGCGCCCGATCCTACAATGAGCAGTACTTC. This codes for CASRLSARSYNEQYF.

This clonotype has a count of ten or more. The V and J genes are TRBV6-1 and TRBJ2-7; TRBD1 might be the D (5 bases). This CDR3 contains 14 residues. Per the germline V gene, CDR1 is MNHNS and CDR2 is SASEGT. The V end was cut by 5 bases, the J end by 3 bases, with 14 bases between. For the CDR3, the DNA is TGTGCCAGCAGTTCCCCCCAGGGTGGCTACGAGCAGTACTTC. Translating gives CASSSPQGGYEQYF.

The V and J genes are TRBV5-1 and TRBJ2-5; D is perhaps TRBD1 or TRBD2 (5 bases each). Germline values: CDR1 SGHRS, CDR2 YFSETQ. V was trimmed by 4 bases and J by 3 bases, leaving 13 bases between them. This CDR3 has 14 residues. In nucleotides, the CDR3 is TGCGCCAGCAGCAGGGACCCAAGAGAAGAGACCCAGTACTTC. Translating it yields CASSRDPREETQYF.

In this sample, this clonotype turned up a few times. The CDR3 DNA reads as TGTGCCAGCAGTAGGGACGGGCCAGAGACCCAGTACTTC. This encodes CASSRDGPETQYF. The rearrangement links TRBV6-5 to TRBJ2-5; either TRBD1 or TRBD2 may fit D (5 bases each). The germline V and J ends were trimmed by 5 bases and 4 bases, with 11 bases remaining between them. Germline loops: CDR1 MNHEY, CDR2 SVGAGI. The CDR3 loop spans 13 amino acids.

The chain couples TRBV6-1 to TRBJ2-7, with 8 nucleotides matching TRBD2. V lost 7 bases and J lost 2; bases outside the gene matches: 7. The germline CDR1 and CDR2 sequences are MNHNS and SASEGT. The CDR3 length is 14 residues. For the CDR3, the DNA is TGTGCCAGCACCGTTAGCGGGGTCGCCTACGAGCAGTACTTC. Translated, it gives CASTVSGVAYEQYF.

The chain has TRBV6-6 and TRBJ2-3; the D is unclear. CDR3 size: 14 residues. The ends were cut back, 0 bases at V and 3 bases at J, with 7 bases in the middle. Germline values: CDR1 MNHNY, CDR2 SVGAGI (reference sequence). The CDR3 loop reads CASSYSVQTDTQYF. DNA of the CDR3: TGTGCCAGCAGTTACTCAGTCCAGACAGATACGCAGTATTTT.

This clonotype was found many times. The chain recombines TRBV12-3 or TRBV12-4 with TRBJ2-1, with 11 nucleotides matching TRBD2. The V and J ends lost 5 bases and 1 base, in that order; junction bases with no gene match: 4. The CDR3 runs to 16 residues. The CDR3 DNA reads as TGTGCCAGCAGTACTCGACTAGCGGGATCCTACAATGAGCAGTTCTTC. Its translation: CASSTRLAGSYNEQFF.

This clonotype was recorded many times. The V call is TRBV6-4, the J call TRBJ2-1; 9 nucleotides agree with TRBD2. The J call may be in error: the DNA end matches TRBJ2-7 better. The germline CDR1 and CDR2 sequences are MRHNA and SNTAGT. The CDR3 loop spans 16 amino acids. In DNA form, the CDR3 reads TGTGCCCCCAGGGAGGTAGCGGGAGAGCCCTACAATGAGCAGTACTTC. Translation: CAPREVAGEPYNEQYF.

This clonotype counts as medium-sized. The chain uses TRBV6-1 and TRBJ2-2, with D tentatively TRBD1 (5 bases). The CDR3 totals 13 residues. CDR1 is MNHNS, CDR2 SASEGT, per germline. Between the trimmed V and J ends, which lost 3 bases and 3 bases, there was a span of 5 bases. The CDR3 nucleotides are TGTGCCAGCAGTGACAGGGACACCGGGGAGCTGTTTTTT. Translation: CASSDRDTGELFF.

CDR3 coding DNA: TGTGCCAGCAGCTCGTACGAAGGGGTCGAAGAGACCCAGTTCTTC. Residues: CASSSYEGVEETQFF. The V and J genes are TRBV11-3 and TRBJ2-5, with D possibly TRBD1 on 5 matching bases. The J call may be faulty, since TRBJ2-1 better matches the DNA end. The CDR3 runs 15 residues. The germline V gene has CDR1 SGHNT and CDR2 YENEEA.

This clonotype was seen ten or more times. The rearrangement links TRBV7-2 to TRBJ2-1; D is uncertain. V lost 5 bases, J lost 10 bases, and 18 bases lay in between. The germline V gene encodes CDR1 SGHTA and CDR2 FQGNSA. CDR3 length: 14 residues. CDR3 bases: TGTGCCAGCAGCCGTGATCAGGCGTACTACGAGCAGTTCTTC. Amino acid sequence: CASSRDQAYYEQFF.

The J gene is TRBJ2-5, the V gene TRBV12-3 or TRBV12-4; D remains unclear. The J call may be faulty, since TRBJ2-7 better matches the DNA end. The CDR3 sequence is 13 residues long. The chain's CDR3 is CASSLTATYEQYF. The CDR3 DNA reads TGTGCCAGCAGTTTAACAGCCACCTACGAGCAGTACTTC.

This clonotype has at least ten counts. The chain combines TRBV7-2 with TRBJ2-6, with TRBD2 as a possible D gene (6 bases). The V end lost 1 base, the J end lost 3 bases, and 7 bases lay between the germline ends. Germline V CDR1 and CDR2: SGHTA, FQGNSA. The CDR3 is made up of 15 amino acids. CDR3 bases: TGTGCCAGCAGCTTAGGGGGAGGTGGGGCCAACGTCCTGACTTTC. Protein sequence: CASSLGGGGANVLTF.

The chain uses TRBV11-2 and TRBJ2-4; TRBD2 aligns across 7 bases. The tail of the sequence fits TRBJ2-7 better, so the J call may be wrong. The CDR3 has 13 residues. From germline, CDR1 is SGHAT and CDR2 FQNNGV. The CDR3, as DNA: TGTGCCAGCAGCTTAGGACTAGCTGGCGAGCAGTACTTC. Translated, it gives CASSLGLAGEQYF.

This clonotype has at least ten counts. This chain links TRBV6-1 with TRBJ2-1; possibly TRBD2 for D (6 bases). Looked up from germline, CDR1 is MNHNS and CDR2 is SASEGT. The CDR3 runs to 12 residues. The V and J ends lost 6 bases and 10 bases respectively, with 13 bases between them. This CDR3 reads CASREGSYEQFF. Written as DNA, the CDR3 is TGTGCCAGCAGGGAGGGGAGCTACGAGCAGTTCTTC.

This clonotype was seen many times. The gene calls are TRBV6-1 and TRBJ2-1; weak D call: TRBD2 (5 bases). The end of the DNA fits TRBJ2-7 better, so the J call may be wrong. CDR1 and CDR2 from the germline V gene are MNHNS and SASEGT. There are 13 residues in the CDR3. In DNA form, the CDR3 reads TGTGCCAGCAGAGTGCCCTACACGGGGGAGCAGTACTTC. Protein product: CASRVPYTGEQYF.

The J gene is TRBJ2-1, the V gene TRBV6-1, with D uncertain. This CDR3 has 12 amino acids. Trimming removed 6 bases at V and 8 bases at J, with 11 bases between. The germline V gene encodes CDR1 MNHNS and CDR2 SASEGT. CDR3 protein: CASRVVGDEQFF. The CDR3 nucleotides read TGTGCCAGCAGGGTGGTTGGCGATGAGCAGTTCTTC.